Presented here are 3 T cell receptor beta chains from one specimen sequenced in a study of T-cell memory formation after mild COVID-19 (dated by TCRdb to about 2021). The library was generated by 5' RACE. Sequencing instrument: Illumina NovaSeq 6000. TCRdb trimmed the raw reads at Q25, called clones with MiXCR and kept productive beta chains. Rows with one shared CDR3 protein collapse into an entry with the most common genes and DNA. Recorded for this sample are tens of thousands of distinct CDR3 sequences; approximately 6.8% of them occurred a single time. The leading ten clones occupy 1.4% to 1.5% of the sample. Sequencing was performed on PBMCs or a T cell subset sorted from them (not recorded which). Receptors originate from a man in his late teens or twenties who had mild COVID-19 (a few samples of this study predate the infection). The sample titles of this study are shuffled in the database, so cell type and time point are left out; the donor was told from shared clones.

This clonotype was picked up many times. CDR3 region: CASSRTEDQPQHF. CDR3 bases: TGTGCCAGCAGCCGGACAGAGGATCAGCCCCAGCATTTT. The rearrangement joins TRBV7-2 to TRBJ1-5, with D possibly TRBD1 on 6 matching bases. The V gene lost 5 bases and the J gene lost 5 bases, with 10 bases spanning the gap. CDR1 is SGHTA, CDR2 FQGNSA, per germline. The CDR3 spans 13 residues.

This chain links TRBV28 with TRBJ2-2; D could derive from TRBD1 or TRBD2 (5 bases each). CDR1 is MDHEN and CDR2 is SYDVKM in the germline V gene. With 6 bases removed from V and 6 bases from J, the gap between germline ends came to 11 bases. This CDR3 region has 13 residues. In DNA form, the CDR3 reads TGTGCCAGCAGCCGGGACCGATCCGGGGAGCTGTTTTTT. It yields the protein CASSRDRSGELFF.

This clonotype was counted many times. V usage is TRBV28 and J usage is TRBJ2-3, with unresolved D. This CDR3 has 14 residues. V was shortened by 2 bases and J by 0 bases, with 6 bases between the two germline ends. Germline-derived CDR1 and CDR2 are MDHEN and SYDVKM. In DNA form, the CDR3 reads TGTGCCAGCAGTTTAGCGCAGAGCACAGATACGCAGTATTTT. Its protein product is CASSLAQSTDTQYF.